The clone carrying this T cell receptor beta chain occurred once. Reverse transcription of about 0.5 to 1 ug RNA was performed with random hexamers. TCR beta CDR3 was amplified by immunoSEQ multiplex PCR. This amplification extended across 54 Vbeta and 13 Jbeta segments. TCRdb itself ran the immunoSEQ multiplex PCR reads through MiXCR, one entry per CDR3 protein. The sample yields more than 65,000 distinct CDR3 sequences, approximately 95% seen once. The data belong to a study of CD8 T cells in Susac syndrome. The V gene's germline CDR1 is SNHLY and CDR2 FYNNEI. V was trimmed by 8 bases and J by 8 bases, leaving 19 bases between them. The CDR3 runs 14 residues. Controls matched for sex and age were healthy donors. Purification of the CD8+ and CD4+ T cells relied on negative isolation, and TEMRA cells underwent FACS enrichment.

V gene TRBV2 combines with J gene TRBJ1-5; D is unresolved. The source material was CD8+ T cells from PBMCs. The receptor comes from a human donor in good health. For the CDR3, the DNA is TGTGCCAGCGGGGTGGCCACGTCTTGGGAGCCCCAGCATTTT. Its translation: CASGVATSWEPQHF.